Following are 6 T cell receptor beta chains from one sample sequenced in a study of blood T cell repertoires in COVID-19. Generated by immunoSEQ multiplex PCR, the TCRdb table keeps only in-frame clones and is missing some. The sample lists 300,000 or so clones; 88% were seen once. The specimen sequenced was peripheral blood. These receptors originate from a woman in her twenties or thirties who had recovered from COVID-19.

The DNA of the CDR3 is TGTGCCAGCAGCTTAAGTCAGGGTGATGCAGATACGCAGTATTTT. It encodes CASSLSQGDADTQYF. The J gene is TRBJ2-3, the V gene TRBV7-9; tentatively, D is TRBD1 (5 bases). The CDR3 loop spans 15 amino acids. Germline lookup yields CDR1 SEHNR and CDR2 FQNEAQ (reference sequence). The V gene lost 2 bases and the J gene lost 4 bases, with 13 bases spanning the gap.

The chain has TRBV5-1 and TRBJ1-2, with 8 bases that match TRBD1. Germline trimming cut 1 base from V and 4 bases from J; bases unmatched to any gene: 9. Germline CDR1 SGHRS, CDR2 YFSETQ. The CDR3 covers 16 residues. CDR3 amino acids: CASSLSGQDFGYGYTF. CDR3 sequence (DNA): TGCGCCAGCAGCTTGTCGGGACAGGACTTTGGCTATGGCTACACCTTC.

The chain uses TRBV28 and TRBJ2-1; D is perhaps TRBD2 (5 bases). The CDR3 sequence is 12 residues long. V was trimmed by 5 bases and J by 9 bases, leaving 11 bases between them. CDR1 is MDHEN and CDR2 is SYDVKM in the germline V gene. The CDR3: CASSILRGEQFF. DNA of the CDR3: TGTGCCAGCAGTATCCTTCGGGGTGAGCAGTTCTTC.

The chain recombines TRBV28 with TRBJ1-1, with 10 bases aligning to TRBD1. The CDR3 has 17 amino acids. The J segment lost 1 base and the V segment lost 6 bases, leaving 11 bases of the junction unmatched. Looked up from germline, CDR1 is MDHEN and CDR2 is SYDVKM. CDR3 bases: TGTGCCAGCAGACTCCGGGACAGGGGTAAGCGGAACACTGAAGCTTTCTTT. This sequence encodes CASRLRDRGKRNTEAFF. Together with reference TRBV28 and TRBJ1-1, the CDR3 gives the full variable domain: DVKVTQSSRYLVKRTGEKVFLECVQDMDHENMFWYRQDPGLGLRLIYFSYDVKMKEKGDIPEGYSVSREKKERFSLILESASTNQTSMYLCASRLRDRGKRNTEAFFGQGTRLTVV.

The rearrangement joins TRBV10-1 to TRBJ1-1; D unresolved. The CDR3 runs 12 residues. The germline V and J ends were trimmed by 2 bases and 11 bases, with 12 bases remaining between them. The germline CDR1 and CDR2 sequences are WNHNN and SYGVQD (reference sequence). As DNA, the CDR3 is TGCGCCAGCAGTGAGATATGGGCCGATGCTTTCTTT. Its translation: CASSEIWADAFF.

This sequence joins TRBV24-1 and TRBJ2-2; 9 nucleotides line up with TRBD1. The CDR3 sequence is 21 residues long. J lost 3 bases, V lost 5 bases, and 21 bases had no gene match. Per the germline V gene, CDR1 is KGHDR and CDR2 is SFDVKD. The CDR3 coding sequence is TGTGCCACCAGTGGATTTGAAGGGACAGGGCCTCGGAGATTTGACACCGGGGAGCTGTTTTTT. Protein: CATSGFEGTGPRRFDTGELFF.